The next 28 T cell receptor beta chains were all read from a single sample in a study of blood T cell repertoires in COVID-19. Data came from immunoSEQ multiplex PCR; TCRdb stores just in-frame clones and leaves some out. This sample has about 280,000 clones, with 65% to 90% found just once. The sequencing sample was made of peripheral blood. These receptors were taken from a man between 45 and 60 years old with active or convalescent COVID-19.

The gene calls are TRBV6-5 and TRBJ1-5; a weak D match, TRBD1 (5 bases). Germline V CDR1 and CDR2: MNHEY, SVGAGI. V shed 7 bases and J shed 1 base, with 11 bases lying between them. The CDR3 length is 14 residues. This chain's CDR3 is CASIAGSSNQPQHF. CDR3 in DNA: TGTGCCAGCATAGCAGGGTCCAGCAATCAGCCCCAGCATTTT.

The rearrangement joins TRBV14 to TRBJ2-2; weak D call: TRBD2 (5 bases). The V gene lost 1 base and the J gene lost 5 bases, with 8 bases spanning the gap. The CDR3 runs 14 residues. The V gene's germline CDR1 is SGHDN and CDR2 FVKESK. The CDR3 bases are TGTGCCAGCAGCCAAGTCGGGGTAACCGGGGAGCTGTTTTTT. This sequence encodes CASSQVGVTGELFF. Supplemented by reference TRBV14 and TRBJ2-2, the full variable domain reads EAGVTQFPSHSVIEKGQTVTLRCDPISGHDNLYWYRRVMGKEIKFLLHFVKESKQDESGMPNNRFLAERTGGTYSTLKVQPAELEDSGVYFCASSQVGVTGELFFGEGSRLTVL.

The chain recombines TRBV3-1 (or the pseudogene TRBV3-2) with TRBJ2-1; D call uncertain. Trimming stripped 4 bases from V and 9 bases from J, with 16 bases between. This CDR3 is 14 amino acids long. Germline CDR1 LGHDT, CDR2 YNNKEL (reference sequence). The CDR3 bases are TGTGCCAGCAGCCTCCGACTCCCCCCGGGTGAGCAGTTCTTC. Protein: CASSLRLPPGEQFF.

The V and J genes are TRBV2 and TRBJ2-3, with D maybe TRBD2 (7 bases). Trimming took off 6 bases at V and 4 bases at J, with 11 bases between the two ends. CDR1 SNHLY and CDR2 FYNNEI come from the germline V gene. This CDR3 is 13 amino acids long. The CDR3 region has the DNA TGTGCCAGCAGGGGCGGGGGCTCAGATACGCAGTATTTT. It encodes CASRGGGSDTQYF.

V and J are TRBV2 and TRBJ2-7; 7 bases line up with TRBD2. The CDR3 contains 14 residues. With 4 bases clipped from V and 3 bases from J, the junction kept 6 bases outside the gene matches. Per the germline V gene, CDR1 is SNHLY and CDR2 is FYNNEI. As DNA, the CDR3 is TGTGCCAGCAGTGTCGGTCGGGAGGTCTACGAGCAGTACTTC. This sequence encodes CASSVGREVYEQYF.

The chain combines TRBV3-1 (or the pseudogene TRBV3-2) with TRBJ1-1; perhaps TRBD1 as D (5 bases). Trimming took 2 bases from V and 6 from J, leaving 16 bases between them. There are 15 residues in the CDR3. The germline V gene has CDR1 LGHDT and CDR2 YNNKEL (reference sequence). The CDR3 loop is CASSQSDWGGSEAFF. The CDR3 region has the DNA TGTGCCAGCAGCCAAAGTGATTGGGGGGGGTCTGAAGCTTTCTTT.

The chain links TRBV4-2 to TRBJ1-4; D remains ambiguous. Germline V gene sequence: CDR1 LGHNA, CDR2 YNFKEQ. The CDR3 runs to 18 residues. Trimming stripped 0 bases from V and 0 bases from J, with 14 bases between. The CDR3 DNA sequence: TGTGCCAGCAGCCAAGATGCCGCTGAGTCTGCAACTAATGAAAAACTGTTTTTT. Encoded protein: CASSQDAAESATNEKLFF.

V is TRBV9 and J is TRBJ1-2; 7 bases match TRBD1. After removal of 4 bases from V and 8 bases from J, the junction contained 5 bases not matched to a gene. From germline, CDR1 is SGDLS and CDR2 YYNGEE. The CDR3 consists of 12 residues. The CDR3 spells CASSTGVRGYTF. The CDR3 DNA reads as TGTGCCAGCAGCACAGGGGTTAGGGGCTACACCTTC.

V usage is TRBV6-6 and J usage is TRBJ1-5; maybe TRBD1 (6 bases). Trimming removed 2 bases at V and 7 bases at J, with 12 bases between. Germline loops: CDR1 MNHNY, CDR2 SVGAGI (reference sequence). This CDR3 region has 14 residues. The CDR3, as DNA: TGTGCCAGCAGTTACGAGGGGGTACGGCAGCCCCAGCATTTT. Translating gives CASSYEGVRQPQHF.

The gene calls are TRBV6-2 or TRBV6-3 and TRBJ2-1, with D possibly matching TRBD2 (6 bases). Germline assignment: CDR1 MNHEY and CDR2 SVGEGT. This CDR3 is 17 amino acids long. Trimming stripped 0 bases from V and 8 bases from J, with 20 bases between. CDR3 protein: CASSYSRRTTRGDEQFF. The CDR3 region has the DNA TGTGCCAGCAGTTACTCGAGAAGGACTACCCGCGGCGATGAGCAGTTCTTC.

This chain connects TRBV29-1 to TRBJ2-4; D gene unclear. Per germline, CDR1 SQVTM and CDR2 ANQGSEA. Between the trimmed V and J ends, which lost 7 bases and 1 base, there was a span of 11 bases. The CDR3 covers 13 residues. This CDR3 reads CSALHWAKNIQYF. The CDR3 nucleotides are TGCAGCGCTTTACATTGGGCCAAAAACATTCAGTACTTC.

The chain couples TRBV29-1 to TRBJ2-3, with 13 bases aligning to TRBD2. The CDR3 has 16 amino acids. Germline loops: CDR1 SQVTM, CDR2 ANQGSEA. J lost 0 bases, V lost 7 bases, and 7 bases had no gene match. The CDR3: CSGGLAGSGSTDTQYF. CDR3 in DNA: TGCAGCGGGGGACTAGCGGGATCTGGCAGCACAGATACGCAGTATTTT.

The CDR3 spells CASTYYRGGTRGYTF. Here the CDR3 DNA reads TGTGCCAGCACGTATTACAGGGGAGGAACAAGAGGCTACACCTTC. The chain joins TRBV6-5 to TRBJ1-2, with 7 nucleotides matching TRBD1. This CDR3 comprises 15 residues. Per germline, CDR1 MNHEY and CDR2 SVGAGI. J lost 8 bases, V lost 7 bases, and 16 bases had no gene match.

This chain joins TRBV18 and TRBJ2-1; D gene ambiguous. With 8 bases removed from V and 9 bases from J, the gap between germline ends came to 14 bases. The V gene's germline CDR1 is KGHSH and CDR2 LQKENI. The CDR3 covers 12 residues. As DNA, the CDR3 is TGTGCCAGCCGGGTTTTGAGCAGTGAGCAGTTCTTC. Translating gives CASRVLSSEQFF.

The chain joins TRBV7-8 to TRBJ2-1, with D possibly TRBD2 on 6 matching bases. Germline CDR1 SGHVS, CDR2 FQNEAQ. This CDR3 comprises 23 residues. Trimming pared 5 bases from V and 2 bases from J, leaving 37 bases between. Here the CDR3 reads CASSPLSSRGWVLAGPPYNEQFF. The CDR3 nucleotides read TGTGCCAGCAGCCCACTTAGTTCGAGGGGTTGGGTGTTGGCGGGACCACCCTACAATGAGCAGTTCTTC.

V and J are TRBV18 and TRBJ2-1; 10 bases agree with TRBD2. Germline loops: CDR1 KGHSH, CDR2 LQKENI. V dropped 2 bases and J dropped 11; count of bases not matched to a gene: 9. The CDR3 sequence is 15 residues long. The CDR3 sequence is CASSPASGGHLQQFF. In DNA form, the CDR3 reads TGTGCCAGCTCACCAGCTAGCGGGGGCCATCTACAGCAGTTCTTC.

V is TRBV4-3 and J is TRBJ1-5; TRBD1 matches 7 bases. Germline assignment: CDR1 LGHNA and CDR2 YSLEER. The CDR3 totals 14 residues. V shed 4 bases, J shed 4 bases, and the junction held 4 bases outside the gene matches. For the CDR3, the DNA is TGCGCCAGCAGCCCGGGACAGAGGAATCAGCCCCAGCATTTT. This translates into CASSPGQRNQPQHF.

The CDR3 spells CASSLLSGAEAFF. In DNA form, the CDR3 reads TGTGCCAGCAGCTTGTTGAGCGGAGCTGAAGCTTTCTTT. This chain links TRBV5-8 with TRBJ1-1; D is unclear. Trimming left V 1 base short and J 6 bases short, with 10 bases between. CDR1 and CDR2 (germline): SGHTS, YDEGEE. The CDR3 totals 13 residues.

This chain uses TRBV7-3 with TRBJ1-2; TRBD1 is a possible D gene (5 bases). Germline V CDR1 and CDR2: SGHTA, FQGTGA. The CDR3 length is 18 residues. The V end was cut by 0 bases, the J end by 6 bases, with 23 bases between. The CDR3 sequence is CASSLTGAGPGDRDGYTF. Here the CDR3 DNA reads TGTGCCAGCAGCTTAACAGGGGCGGGACCGGGCGATCGGGATGGCTACACCTTC.

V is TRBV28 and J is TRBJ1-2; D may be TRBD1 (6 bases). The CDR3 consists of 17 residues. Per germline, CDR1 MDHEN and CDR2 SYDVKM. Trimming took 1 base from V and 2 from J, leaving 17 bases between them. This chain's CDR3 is CASSLSGPGTQNYGYTF. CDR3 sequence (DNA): TGTGCCAGCAGTTTATCCGGTCCCGGGACACAAAACTATGGCTACACCTTC.

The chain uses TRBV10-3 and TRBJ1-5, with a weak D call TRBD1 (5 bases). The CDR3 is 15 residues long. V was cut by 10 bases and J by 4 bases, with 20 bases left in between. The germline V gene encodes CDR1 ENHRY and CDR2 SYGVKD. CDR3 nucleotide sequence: TGTGCCACAAGCGCCTCGGTGGGGGGAAATCAGCCCCAGCATTTT. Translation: CATSASVGGNQPQHF.

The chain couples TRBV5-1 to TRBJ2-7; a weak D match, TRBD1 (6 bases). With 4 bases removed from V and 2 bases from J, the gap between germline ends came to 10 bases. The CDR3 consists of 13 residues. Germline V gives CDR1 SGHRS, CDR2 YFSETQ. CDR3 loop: CASSITGTYEQYF. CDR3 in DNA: TGCGCCAGCAGCATCACAGGGACCTACGAGCAGTACTTC.

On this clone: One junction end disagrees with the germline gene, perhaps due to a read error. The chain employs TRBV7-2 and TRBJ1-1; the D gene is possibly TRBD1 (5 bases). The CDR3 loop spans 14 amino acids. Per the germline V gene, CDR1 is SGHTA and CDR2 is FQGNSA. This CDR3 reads CASSLAGGNTEAFF. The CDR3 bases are TGTGCCAGCAGCCTAGCCGGGGGTAACACTGAAGCTTTCTTT.

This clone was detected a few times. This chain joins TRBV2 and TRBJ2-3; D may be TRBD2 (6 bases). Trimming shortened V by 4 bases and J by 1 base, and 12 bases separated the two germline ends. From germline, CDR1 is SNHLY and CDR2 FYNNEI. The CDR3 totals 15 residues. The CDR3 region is CASSGQRVGTDTQYF. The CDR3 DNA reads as TGTGCCAGCAGTGGTCAGCGGGTGGGCACAGATACGCAGTATTTT. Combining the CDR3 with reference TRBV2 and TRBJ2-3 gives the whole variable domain EPEVTQTPSHQVTQMGQEVILRCVPISNHLYFYWYRQILGQKVEFLVSFYNNEISEKSEIFDDQFSVERPDGSNFTLKIRSTKLEDSAMYFCASSGQRVGTDTQYFGPGTRLTVL.

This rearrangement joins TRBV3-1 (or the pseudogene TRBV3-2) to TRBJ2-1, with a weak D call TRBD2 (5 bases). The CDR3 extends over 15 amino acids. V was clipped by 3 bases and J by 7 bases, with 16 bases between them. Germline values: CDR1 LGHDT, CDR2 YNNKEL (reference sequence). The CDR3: CASSHARTRGNEQFF. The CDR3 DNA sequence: TGTGCCAGCAGCCATGCTAGGACTCGTGGGAATGAGCAGTTCTTC.

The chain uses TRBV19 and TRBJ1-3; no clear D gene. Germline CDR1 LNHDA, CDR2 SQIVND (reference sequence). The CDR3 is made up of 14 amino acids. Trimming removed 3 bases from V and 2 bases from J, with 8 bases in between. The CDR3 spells CASSMGEAGNTIYF. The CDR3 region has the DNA TGTGCCAGTAGTATGGGAGAAGCTGGAAACACCATATATTTT.

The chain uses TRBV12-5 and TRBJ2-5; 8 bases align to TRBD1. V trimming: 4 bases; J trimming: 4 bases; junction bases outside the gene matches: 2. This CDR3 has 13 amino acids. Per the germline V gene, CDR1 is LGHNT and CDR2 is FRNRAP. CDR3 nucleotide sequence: TGTGCTAGTGGTTCCAGGGGGCGAGAGACCCAGTACTTC. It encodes CASGSRGRETQYF.

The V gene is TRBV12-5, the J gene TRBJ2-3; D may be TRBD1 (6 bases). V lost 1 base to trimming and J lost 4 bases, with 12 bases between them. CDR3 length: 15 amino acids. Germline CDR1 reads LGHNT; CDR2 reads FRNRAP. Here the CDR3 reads CASGLDHREPDTQYF. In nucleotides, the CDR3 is TGTGCTAGTGGTTTGGACCACAGGGAGCCAGATACGCAGTATTTT.